This TCR beta chain appears in the sequencing data of a study of T cell repertoires in cytomegalovirus infection. Study-wide background: Public TCR beta signature analysis indicated the presence of both CMV infection and matching HLA type. General observations from the study: Identification of carriers of CMV plus the relevant HLA was performed using cumulative public TCR beta family frequency. There were HLA-C-restricted CMV-specific TCR beta clonotypes dominating the ex vivo response.

For this clonotype: No antigen is known for it.

The CDR3 spans 13 residues. Between the trimmed V and J ends, which lost 8 bases and 4 bases, there was a span of 13 bases. A single record per CDR3 protein comes from TCRdb applying MiXCR to the reads. Seen here are approximately 190,000 distinct CDR3 sequences, approximately 28% observed once, and the top ten hold approximately 31%. The clonotype was recovered from a human donor in good health (CMV status not recorded). Some clones in this sample may be carry-over from other donors' samples. The source material was PBMCs. This chain connects TRBV12-3 or TRBV12-4 to TRBJ2-3; D is perhaps TRBD1 (6 bases). CDR3 residues: CASLGGEADTQYF. CDR3 in DNA: TGTGCCAGCTTAGGGGGTGAGGCAGATACGCAGTATTTT.